These 20 T cell receptor beta chains came from one sample sequenced in a study of blood T cell repertoires in COVID-19. Method: immunoSEQ multiplex PCR; TCRdb's copy keeps in-frame clones and lacks some. This repertoire shows 95,000 to 150,000 clones, 80% found once; its top ten account for 16%. Sequencing was performed on peripheral blood. These receptor sequences come from a man aged 60 to 69 with active or convalescent COVID-19.

The chain couples TRBV7-2 to TRBJ2-1; 7 nucleotides agree with TRBD2. Looked up from germline, CDR1 is SGHTA and CDR2 is FQGNSA. Trimming removed 4 bases from V and 0 bases from J; junction bases left unmatched: 6. The CDR3 is 16 amino acids. CDR3 sequence reads: CASSSLGGSSYNEQFF. The CDR3 bases are TGTGCCAGCAGCTCGCTAGGCGGGAGCTCCTACAATGAGCAGTTCTTC.

In its sample, this clone was seen once. The chain has TRBV12-3 or TRBV12-4 and TRBJ2-7; 8 nucleotides align to TRBD2. V trimming: 6 bases; J trimming: 4 bases; junction bases outside the gene matches: 5. This CDR3 spans 13 amino acids. DNA of the CDR3: TGTGCCAGCAGCCGCCGGGAGGGGTACGAGCAGTACTTC. Translated: CASSRREGYEQYF.

CDR3 nucleotide sequence: TGTGCCAGCAGTTACGCGAACAGTCCTTACGAGCAGTACTTC. Protein: CASSYANSPYEQYF. This chain joins TRBV6-5 and TRBJ2-7; D is unclear. V lost 2 bases and J 4 bases, leaving 12 bases between the germline ends. CDR1 is MNHEY and CDR2 is SVGAGI in the germline V gene. The CDR3 runs 14 residues.

This clone was recorded only once. The chain links TRBV5-6 to TRBJ1-1, with TRBD1 matching 11 bases. The CDR3 has 17 amino acids. The junction had 7 bases not matched to a gene; V was cut back by 3 bases and J by 0 bases. Germline V lookup: CDR1 SGHDT, CDR2 YYEEEE. For the CDR3, the DNA is TGTGCCAGCAGCTGGGGGACAGGGGGAGGTATGAACACTGAAGCTTTCTTT. Its protein product is CASSWGTGGGMNTEAFF.

The V and J genes are TRBV10-3 and TRBJ1-2; D remains unclear. The CDR3 is 16 residues long. Trimming removed 10 bases at V and 5 bases at J, with 26 bases between. The germline V gene has CDR1 ENHRY and CDR2 SYGVKD. This CDR3 is CATSRLQGNALYGYTF. DNA of the CDR3: TGTGCCACCTCGCGGCTCCAAGGCAACGCGCTATATGGCTACACCTTC.

This chain links TRBV6-2 or TRBV6-3 with TRBJ1-5, with D possibly TRBD1 on 5 matching bases. Trimming pared 5 bases from V and 2 bases from J, leaving 19 bases between. Germline V lookup: CDR1 MNHEY, CDR2 SVGEGT. This CDR3 comprises 17 residues. The CDR3 reads CASSTIRWGGGNQPQHF. The CDR3 DNA follows: TGTGCCAGCAGTACGATTCGCTGGGGCGGGGGCAATCAGCCCCAGCATTTT.

The rearrangement joins TRBV7-8 to TRBJ2-1, with D possibly TRBD1 on 6 matching bases. Germline V gene data show CDR1 as SGHVS and CDR2 as FQNEAQ. The CDR3 length is 14 residues. Trimming stripped 3 bases from V and 7 bases from J, with 13 bases between. The CDR3 coding sequence is TGTGCCAGCAGCTTTATTGGGGGCAGGAATGAGCAGTTCTTC. Protein product: CASSFIGGRNEQFF.

The rearrangement links TRBV28 to TRBJ1-2; D is unclear. Trimming pared 6 bases from V and 0 bases from J, leaving 14 bases between. The CDR3 runs to 15 residues. Germline V gene sequence: CDR1 MDHEN, CDR2 SYDVKM. This CDR3 is CASSPTPPSNYGYTF. CDR3 bases: TGTGCCAGCAGCCCTACCCCCCCCTCTAACTATGGCTACACCTTC.

The chain employs TRBV6-6 and TRBJ1-5; no clear D gene. The length of the CDR3 is 13 residues. V was cut by 11 bases and J by 6 bases, with 17 bases left in between. Germline assignment: CDR1 MNHNY and CDR2 SVGAGI (reference sequence). Written as DNA, the CDR3 is TGTGCCTCCCACTGGGAGGGCGCTCAGCCCCAGCATTTT. It is translated as CASHWEGAQPQHF.

Points on this clone: Other DNA sequences of this sample code for an identical CDR3. The chain carries TRBV7-3 and TRBJ2-5; a weak D match, TRBD1 (6 bases). The CDR3 spans 13 residues. V gave up 0 bases and J gave up 4 bases, with 6 bases separating them. The germline V gene encodes CDR1 SGHTA and CDR2 FQGTGA. DNA for the CDR3: TGTGCCAGCAGCTTAACACAGGGAGAGACCCAGTACTTC. Amino acid sequence: CASSLTQGETQYF.

This clone came up a few times. The V call is TRBV4-2, the J call TRBJ1-1; 7 bases map to TRBD1. CDR1 and CDR2 (germline): LGHNA, YNFKEQ. This CDR3 has 17 residues. After removal of 1 base from V and 1 base from J, the junction contained 9 bases not matched to a gene. The CDR3 DNA reads as TGTGCCAGCAGCCAAGCGGGACAGTGGGGAGGGAACACTGAAGCTTTCTTT. This translates into CASSQAGQWGGNTEAFF.

This clone was counted only a few times. The V call is TRBV4-3, the J call TRBJ2-7, with D tentatively TRBD2 (6 bases). Per the germline V gene, CDR1 is LGHNA and CDR2 is YSLEER. Trimming took 2 bases from V and 0 from J, leaving 11 bases between them. CDR3 length equals 15 residues. CDR3 loop: CASSQLEGNSYEQYF. The CDR3 DNA follows: TGCGCCAGCAGCCAATTGGAGGGGAACTCCTACGAGCAGTACTTC.

V and J are TRBV7-2 and TRBJ2-1; tentative D call: TRBD1 (6 bases). Trimming shortened V by 2 bases and J by 6 bases, and 14 bases separated the two germline ends. Germline lookup yields CDR1 SGHTA and CDR2 FQGNSA. This CDR3 is built from 15 residues. CDR3 amino acids: CASSLLGTKSNEQFF. CDR3 sequence (DNA): TGTGCCAGCAGCTTACTCGGGACAAAGAGCAATGAGCAGTTCTTC.

This chain uses TRBV5-1 with TRBJ1-4; 10 bases match TRBD1. Germline CDR1 and CDR2: SGHRS and YFSETQ. Trimming removed 4 bases from V and 4 bases from J; junction bases left unmatched: 1. The CDR3 is made up of 14 amino acids. The CDR3 protein is CASSGQGDNEKLFF. CDR3 bases: TGCGCCAGCAGCGGACAGGGGGATAATGAAAAACTGTTTTTT.

The rearrangement joins TRBV19 to TRBJ2-2; D unclear. The V gene lost 7 bases and the J gene lost 8 bases, with 14 bases spanning the gap. Germline loops: CDR1 LNHDA, CDR2 SQIVND (reference sequence). CDR3 length: 13 amino acids. This CDR3 reads CASTSARRGELFF. The DNA of the CDR3 is TGTGCCAGTACCTCAGCCCGGAGAGGGGAGCTGTTTTTT.

V gene TRBV2 combines with J gene TRBJ1-4; 8 nucleotides align to TRBD1. Trimming at V came to 5 bases and at J to 6 bases, leaving 5 bases not matched to a gene. CDR1 and CDR2 from the germline V gene are SNHLY and FYNNEI. The CDR3 totals 14 residues. CDR3 in amino acids: CASSQDRGYEKLFF. CDR3 in DNA: TGTGCCAGCAGTCAAGACAGGGGTTATGAAAAACTGTTTTTT.

The rearrangement joins TRBV6-5 to TRBJ2-3, with a tentative D call TRBD2 (5 bases). This CDR3 is 16 amino acids long. Germline CDR1 MNHEY, CDR2 SVGAGI. Trimming took 2 bases from V and 1 from J, leaving 13 bases between them. This chain's CDR3 is CASSYPSGGGTDTQYF. The CDR3 DNA reads TGTGCCAGCAGTTACCCCTCCGGAGGAGGCACAGATACGCAGTATTTT.

The chain recombines TRBV28 with TRBJ2-7, with TRBD2 as a possible D gene (6 bases). Trimming left V 11 bases short and J 2 bases short, with 16 bases between. This CDR3 is built from 13 residues. CDR1 and CDR2 (germline): MDHEN, SYDVKM. The CDR3 region has the DNA TGTGCCGCAATGCGGGGCCGTGCCTACGAGCAGTACTTC. Encoded protein: CAAMRGRAYEQYF. Combining the CDR3 with reference TRBV28 and TRBJ2-7 gives the whole variable domain DVKVTQSSRYLVKRTGEKVFLECVQDMDHENMFWYRQDPGLGLRLIYFSYDVKMKEKGDIPEGYSVSREKKERFSLILESASTNQTSMYLCAAMRGRAYEQYFGPGTRLTVT.

Only a few counts were recorded for this clone. J is TRBJ2-7 and V is TRBV4-2; TRBD2 aligns across 7 bases. In germline, CDR1 is LGHNA, CDR2 YNFKEQ. The CDR3 loop spans 15 amino acids. V lost 0 bases and J lost 3; bases outside the gene matches: 5. CDR3 loop: CASSQDQTGGYEQYF. The CDR3 DNA follows: TGTGCCAGCAGCCAAGATCAAACGGGGGGCTACGAGCAGTACTTC.

V and J are TRBV28 and TRBJ2-4; 7 bases match TRBD1. V shed 5 bases, J shed 9 bases, and the junction held 10 bases outside the gene matches. Germline V CDR1 and CDR2: MDHEN, SYDVKM. The CDR3 runs 14 residues. CDR3 region: CASSPHRGQTIQYF. CDR3 nucleotide sequence: TGTGCCAGCAGTCCCCATAGGGGGCAGACCATTCAGTACTTC.